These 27 T cell receptor beta chains originate from one sample sequenced in a study of blood T cell repertoires in COVID-19. Generated by immunoSEQ multiplex PCR, the TCRdb table keeps only in-frame clones and is missing some. Of around 250,000 clones in the sample, roughly nine tenths are singletons; the top ten hold roughly 1.2%. Material for sequencing was PBMCs or T cells enriched from blood (not recorded which). The receptor source for this set is a human donor in a cohort exposed to, infected with or recovered from COVID-19 (not recorded which). The donor label of this sample is uncertain.

The chain employs TRBV11-2 and TRBJ1-5; weak D call: TRBD1 (5 bases). The CDR3 consists of 15 residues. Germline V lookup: CDR1 SGHAT, CDR2 FQNNGV. V was clipped by 5 bases and J by 4 bases, with 15 bases between them. Here the CDR3 reads CASSRVQVGNQPQHF. As DNA, the CDR3 is TGTGCCAGCAGCCGAGTACAGGTCGGGAATCAGCCCCAGCATTTT.

The V call is TRBV7-9, the J call TRBJ1-1, with D unresolved. Trimming pared 5 bases from V and 1 base from J, leaving 11 bases between. CDR1 and CDR2 (germline): SEHNR, FQNEAQ (reference sequence). This CDR3 comprises 14 residues. This chain's CDR3 is CASSPPEGNTEAFF. CDR3 bases: TGTGCCAGCAGCCCTCCGGAGGGGAACACTGAAGCTTTCTTT.

The chain links TRBV9 to TRBJ1-2; D might be TRBD1 (5 bases). CDR3 length equals 11 residues. CDR1 and CDR2 from the germline V gene are SGDLS and YYNGEE. Trimming shortened V by 8 bases and J by 8 bases, and 13 bases separated the two germline ends. Written as DNA, the CDR3 is TGTGCCAGTACGCAGGGTCGGGGCTACACCTTC. Protein: CASTQGRGYTF.

The chain links TRBV7-2 to TRBJ2-3, with 11 bases aligning to TRBD2. From germline, CDR1 is SGHTA and CDR2 FQGNSA. J was trimmed by 5 bases and V by 5 bases; bases with no gene match: 12. The CDR3 covers 17 residues. The CDR3 loop is CASSPIRLAGGGDTQYF. CDR3 nucleotide sequence: TGTGCCAGCAGCCCAATTCGGCTAGCGGGGGGCGGAGATACGCAGTATTTT. The complete variable domain, with remaining parts taken from reference TRBV7-2 and TRBJ2-3, reads GAGVSQSPSNKVTEKGKDVELRCDPISGHTALYWYRQSLGQGLEFLIYFQGNSAPDKSGLPSDRFSAERTGGSVSTLTIQRTQQEDSAVYLCASSPIRLAGGGDTQYFGPGTRLTVL.

This clone was seen just once. The chain recombines TRBV5-1 with TRBJ2-7, with a possible D match to TRBD2 (6 bases). Germline lookup yields CDR1 SGHRS and CDR2 YFSETQ. This CDR3 comprises 14 residues. V was pared by 4 bases and J by 3 bases, with 14 bases between. The CDR3 loop is CASSQFLGGYEQYF. The DNA for the CDR3 is TGCGCCAGCAGCCAGTTCTTGGGGGGCTACGAGCAGTACTTC.

This CDR3 is CASSLERQTEAFF. The CDR3 coding sequence is TGTGCCAGCAGCTTAGAGCGGCAGACGGAAGCTTTCTTT. The chain links TRBV11-1 to TRBJ1-1; no clear D gene. The germline V gene has CDR1 SGHAT and CDR2 FQDESV (reference sequence). Trimming shortened V by 1 base and J by 8 bases, and 11 bases separated the two germline ends. The CDR3 is 13 residues long.

The chain is built from TRBV30 and TRBJ2-1; 12 bases map to TRBD2. Looked up from germline, CDR1 is GTSNPN and CDR2 is SVGIG (reference sequence). The V gene end was trimmed by 2 bases and the J gene end by 1 base; junction bases not matched to a gene: 3. The CDR3 length is 16 residues. The CDR3 here is CAWSTSGGTSYNEQFF. CDR3 sequence (DNA): TGTGCCTGGAGTACTAGCGGGGGGACATCCTACAATGAGCAGTTCTTC.

This chain joins TRBV24-1 and TRBJ2-5, with 9 bases matching TRBD1. Germline CDR1 and CDR2: KGHDR and SFDVKD. J was trimmed by 5 bases and V by 3 bases; bases with no gene match: 6. This CDR3 region has 15 residues. CDR3: CATSDRQGGPETQYF. The CDR3 DNA reads TGTGCCACCAGTGATCGACAGGGGGGTCCGGAGACCCAGTACTTC.

V and J are TRBV7-9 and TRBJ1-3; D is uncertain. Germline V CDR1 and CDR2: SEHNR, FQNEAQ (reference sequence). The CDR3 has 15 residues. The V and J ends lost 5 bases and 2 bases respectively, with 13 bases between them. CDR3 DNA: TGTGCCAGCAGCCTAATGGATGGGCCTGGAAACACCATATATTTT. It encodes CASSLMDGPGNTIYF. Looking up the rest from reference TRBV7-9 and TRBJ1-3 gives the full variable domain: DTGVSQNPRHKITKRGQNVTFRCDPISEHNRLYWYRQTLGQGPEFLTYFQNEAQLEKSRLLSDRFSAERPKGSFSTLEIQRTEQGDSAMYLCASSLMDGPGNTIYFGEGSWLTVV.

The rearrangement links TRBV9 to TRBJ1-2; D might be TRBD1 (6 bases). This CDR3 contains 15 residues. Trimming left V 2 bases short and J 4 bases short, with 15 bases between. Germline CDR1 reads SGDLS; CDR2 reads YYNGEE. CDR3 sequence (DNA): TGTGCCAGCAGCGTGTCGGACAGTGGGGGCTATGGCTACACCTTC. Translation: CASSVSDSGGYGYTF. Drawing the rest from reference TRBV9 and TRBJ1-2, the complete variable domain is DSGVTQTPKHLITATGQRVTLRCSPRSGDLSVYWYQQSLDQGLQFLIQYYNGEERAKGNILERFSAQQFPDLHSELNLSSLELGDSALYFCASSVSDSGGYGYTFGSGTRLTVV.

The rearrangement joins TRBV5-1 to TRBJ2-4; 8 bases agree with TRBD1. Unmatched junction bases numbered 2, after V lost 0 bases and J lost 6 bases. Per the germline V gene, CDR1 is SGHRS and CDR2 is YFSETQ. The CDR3 length is 14 residues. The CDR3 DNA reads as TGCGCCAGCAGCTTGGGTGACAGGGGAAACATTCAGTACTTC. As protein: CASSLGDRGNIQYF.

A word on this clone: Other nucleotide sequences in the sample specify the same CDR3. The chain uses TRBV3-1 (or the pseudogene TRBV3-2) and TRBJ1-1, with D uncertain. The CDR3 covers 13 residues. V was trimmed by 4 bases and J by 0 bases, leaving 6 bases between them. Germline lookup yields CDR1 LGHDT and CDR2 YNNKEL (reference sequence). The CDR3: CASSLQVNTEAFF. In nucleotides, the CDR3 is TGTGCCAGCAGCCTGCAGGTGAACACTGAAGCTTTCTTT.

CDR3 nucleotides: TGCGCCAGCAGCTTAACGGGACAAAAGAATCAGCCCCAGCATTTT. It encodes CASSLTGQKNQPQHF. V and J are TRBV5-1 and TRBJ1-5; D is perhaps TRBD1 (6 bases). Per germline, CDR1 SGHRS and CDR2 YFSETQ. This CDR3 region has 15 residues. Deletions cut 2 bases from V and 4 bases from J, with 13 bases between.

This chain connects TRBV4-2 to TRBJ2-3, with 8 bases aligning to TRBD2. Germline CDR1 reads LGHNA; CDR2 reads YNFKEQ. V trimming: 1 base; J trimming: 5 bases; junction bases outside the gene matches: 8. CDR3 length equals 16 residues. CDR3 amino acids: CASSQASSGLVDTQYF. CDR3 bases: TGTGCCAGCAGCCAAGCGTCTAGCGGGTTGGTAGATACGCAGTATTTT.

This chain links TRBV29-1 with TRBJ2-6; D might be TRBD2 (5 bases). CDR3 length equals 17 residues. The germline V and J ends were trimmed by 0 bases and 1 base, with 13 bases remaining between them. The germline gives CDR1 SQVTM, CDR2 ANQGSEA. The CDR3 DNA reads TGCAGCGTTGAAGATCCGGACTGGGAGTCTGGGGCCAACGTCCTGACTTTC. The encoded protein is CSVEDPDWESGANVLTF. The variable domain in full, with the rest retrieved from reference TRBV29-1 and TRBJ2-6, is SAVISQKPSRDICQRGTSLTIQCQVDSQVTMMFWYRQQPGQSLTLIATANQGSEATYESGFVIDKFPISRPNLTFSTLTVSNMSPEDSSIYLCSVEDPDWESGANVLTFGAGSRLTVL.

The chain couples TRBV11-2 to TRBJ1-6; D is unresolved. CDR3 size: 15 residues. The V end lost 5 bases, the J end lost 6 bases, and 14 bases lay between the germline ends. The germline CDR1 and CDR2 sequences are SGHAT and FQNNGV. CDR3 residues: CASSTSGVANSPLHF. CDR3 bases: TGTGCCAGCAGCACTAGTGGGGTCGCTAATTCACCCCTCCACTTT.

The chain couples TRBV29-1 to TRBJ2-3; D is ambiguous. The CDR3 has 13 amino acids. Germline V gene data show CDR1 as SQVTM and CDR2 as ANQGSEA. V was shortened by 8 bases and J by 3 bases, with 15 bases between the two germline ends. CDR3 sequence: CSQSDANTDTQYF. As DNA, the CDR3 is TGCAGCCAAAGCGACGCGAATACAGATACGCAGTATTTT.

A few counts support this clone. The J gene is TRBJ1-4, the V gene TRBV29-1, with 8 bases matching TRBD1. Germline V gives CDR1 SQVTM, CDR2 ANQGSEA. J lost 6 bases, V lost 1 base, and 4 bases had no gene match. The CDR3 consists of 14 residues. DNA of the CDR3: TGCAGCGTTGAAGGGACAGGGAGTCATGAAAAACTGTTTTTT. The encoded protein is CSVEGTGSHEKLFF.

The count of this clone is one. The V call is TRBV12-3 or TRBV12-4, the J call TRBJ1-1, with 9 bases fitting TRBD1. With 5 bases clipped from V and 10 bases from J, the junction kept 8 bases outside the gene matches. The CDR3 sequence is 13 residues long. The CDR3 sequence: CASSTRQGEAAFF. CDR3 DNA sequence: TGTGCCAGCAGTACCCGACAGGGGGAGGCAGCTTTCTTT.

The chain couples TRBV2 to TRBJ1-1, with a weak D call TRBD1 (5 bases). Between the trimmed V and J ends, which lost 3 bases and 4 bases, there was a span of 9 bases. Germline V gives CDR1 SNHLY, CDR2 FYNNEI. The CDR3 length is 13 residues. The CDR3 loop reads CASSEGRATEAFF. CDR3 DNA: TGTGCCAGCAGTGAGGGCAGGGCCACTGAAGCTTTCTTT. Based on the CDR3 plus reference TRBV2 and TRBJ1-1, the full variable domain is EPEVTQTPSHQVTQMGQEVILRCVPISNHLYFYWYRQILGQKVEFLVSFYNNEISEKSEIFDDQFSVERPDGSNFTLKIRSTKLEDSAMYFCASSEGRATEAFFGQGTRLTVV.

The genes are TRBV19 and TRBJ1-5; no firm D call. The germline V gene has CDR1 LNHDA and CDR2 SQIVND (reference sequence). Trimming left V 6 bases short and J 6 bases short, with 12 bases between. The CDR3 is 13 amino acids. The CDR3 protein is CASRSIRGQPQHF. The CDR3 DNA reads as TGTGCCAGTAGGTCCATACGGGGTCAGCCCCAGCATTTT.

This chain joins TRBV5-3 and TRBJ2-7; D might be TRBD1 (5 bases). TRBV5-3 is an ORF; its function is uncertain. The CDR3 is 13 amino acids. With 5 bases removed from V and 2 bases from J, the gap between germline ends came to 11 bases. The CDR3 DNA is TGTGCCAGAAGTCAAGACAGTACCTACGAGCAGTACTTC. Translation: CARSQDSTYEQYF.

V is TRBV9 and J is TRBJ1-1, with a possible D match to TRBD1 (6 bases). Trimming shortened V by 5 bases and J by 0 bases, and 14 bases separated the two germline ends. Germline loops: CDR1 SGDLS, CDR2 YYNGEE. CDR3 size: 15 residues. DNA for the CDR3: TGTGCCAGCAGAGATATACAGGGTATGAACACTGAAGCTTTCTTT. Residues: CASRDIQGMNTEAFF.

The rearrangement joins TRBV7-2 to TRBJ1-6, with 7 bases lining up with TRBD1. Unmatched junction bases numbered 10, after V lost 5 bases and J lost 9 bases. Germline CDR1 is SGHTA and CDR2 is FQGNSA. CDR3 length: 15 amino acids. CDR3 loop: CASSTRQGGGSPLHF. The DNA for the CDR3 is TGTGCCAGCAGCACCCGACAGGGTGGTGGTTCACCCCTCCACTTT. The full variable domain, with the rest looked up from reference TRBV7-2 and TRBJ1-6, is GAGVSQSPSNKVTEKGKDVELRCDPISGHTALYWYRQSLGQGLEFLIYFQGNSAPDKSGLPSDRFSAERTGGSVSTLTIQRTQQEDSAVYLCASSTRQGGGSPLHFGNGTRLTVT.

This rearrangement joins TRBV4-1 to TRBJ1-2; perhaps TRBD1 as D (6 bases). This CDR3 spans 13 amino acids. CDR1 and CDR2 from the germline V gene are MGHRA and YSYEKL. V was pared by 5 bases and J by 7 bases, with 14 bases between. Here the CDR3 DNA reads TGCGCCAGCAGCTTAACAGGGTCCCCTGGCTACACCTTC. Amino acids: CASSLTGSPGYTF.

This clone has a single count. The gene calls are TRBV7-7 and TRBJ2-3; D is perhaps TRBD2 (6 bases). CDR1 and CDR2 from the germline V gene are SSHAT and FNYEAQ (reference sequence). This CDR3 is built from 14 residues. Trimming left V 5 bases short and J 2 bases short, with 11 bases between. This CDR3 is CASSPGSTTDTQYF. The DNA of the CDR3 is TGTGCCAGCAGCCCCGGGAGTACCACAGATACGCAGTATTTT.

V usage is TRBV7-9 and J usage is TRBJ1-2; D gene uncertain. Germline V CDR1 and CDR2: SEHNR, FQNEAQ (reference sequence). The V gene lost 5 bases and the J gene lost 6 bases, with 13 bases spanning the gap. The CDR3 sequence is 13 residues long. Written as DNA, the CDR3 is TGTGCCAGCAGCGCCGGGAGATCGGATGGCTACACCTTC. Its translation: CASSAGRSDGYTF.